This TCR beta chain was retrieved from a study of T cell repertoires in cytomegalovirus infection. About the research overall: CMV infection together with matching HLA type was indicated by public TCR beta signatures. Findings of the study overall: CMV-specific TCR beta clonotypes restricted by HLA-C dominated the ex vivo response. Cumulative public TCR beta family frequency identified CMV carriers with the relevant HLA.

Trimming left V 4 bases short and J 1 base short, with 11 bases between. Germline V gene sequence: CDR1 SGHRS, CDR2 YFSETQ. The CDR3 has 15 residues. TCRdb fed the reads into MiXCR, producing one record per CDR3 protein. Of about 450,000 distinct CDR3 sequences in the sample, approximately 33% were seen once. Details on this clonotype: The antigen is undetermined. It is likely a read error, because the conserved phenylalanine at the end of the CDR3 is missing.

The receptor was derived from a human donor in good health (CMV status not recorded). Some clones in this sample may be carry-over from other donors' samples. The V and J genes are TRBV5-1 and TRBJ2-2; D unresolved. Source material: PBMCs. CDR3 residues: CASSVVAGNTGELFL. The CDR3 DNA reads as TGCGCCAGCAGCGTGGTGGCTGGGAACACCGGGGAGCTGTTTCTT.